The entry below describes one TCR beta chain. No antigen is known for it. Here immunoSEQ multiplex PCR was the method, and the copy in TCRdb shows in-frame clones only, minus some. The table lists 300,000 to 400,000 clones, about nine tenths of them singletons. This specimen comes from a study of Ad26.COV2.S vaccination and SARS-CoV-2 variants. Whole-study context: Donor was in the COV1001 Ad26.COV2.S trial arm. Study conclusions and caveats: Participants given vaccine showed non-spike TCR breadth similar to that of placebo recipients.

Germline CDR1 is MNHEY and CDR2 is SVGEGT. The J segment lost 6 bases and the V segment lost 3 bases, leaving 20 bases of the junction unmatched. This CDR3 is 19 amino acids long. Regarding treatment: roughly 18 received Ad26.COV2.S at low or high dose, single or two shots; roughly five received placebo; per-sample allocation not given. Samples were taken on day 63 after the first vaccine or placebo injection. V usage is TRBV6-2 or TRBV6-3 and J usage is TRBJ2-7; 10 nucleotides align to TRBD2. The clonotype was recovered from a person aged 18-65 years who received the Ad26.COV2.S COVID-19 vaccine or a placebo. The sample consisted of peripheral blood, taken in a trial of Ad26.COV2.S vaccine versus placebo. The CDR3: CASSYFPPLAGVSGGEQYF. The CDR3 DNA follows: TGTGCCAGCAGTTATTTCCCCCCGCTAGCGGGGGTGTCAGGCGGCGAGCAGTACTTC.